The rows below give T cell receptor beta chains drawn from one sample of a study of cytomegalovirus exposure and HLA in healthy donors. The assay was immunoSEQ multiplex PCR, and TCRdb's table has in-frame clones only and misses some. The table records around 130,000 clones, 70% to 75% of them present only once. The sequencing input was PBMCs. All receptors derive from a young man in good health and CMV-seronegative. The CDR3 runs from the conserved cysteine through the conserved F or W.

CDR3,V,J
CASSFRLQGDTQYF,TRBV5-6,TRBJ2-3
CASSPGDRLNSPLHF,TRBV18,TRBJ1-6
CASSVDRNTEAFF,TRBV7-8,TRBJ1-1
CASTRDRQNTEAFF,TRBV9,TRBJ1-1
CASRSPWPPGQVNF,TRBV6-5,TRBJ2-7
CASSQDGTSGSFSYYEQYF,TRBV4-2,TRBJ2-7
CAISGDMGQVYEQYF,TRBV10-3,TRBJ2-7
CASRRQASYEQYF,TRBV28,TRBJ2-7
CASKYQGTGGSEAFF,TRBV6-5,TRBJ1-1
CASSFPLATDTQYF,TRBV5-1,TRBJ2-3
CASSLGGAEKLFF,TRBV7-9,TRBJ1-4
CASRSYYEQYF,TRBV28,TRBJ2-7
CASSSSFHGSGGRGDTQYF,TRBV27,TRBJ2-3
CASSYTTGVATDTQYF,TRBV2,TRBJ2-3
CASSLPGTENTEAFF,TRBV28,TRBJ1-1
CASSKGQASDTQYF,TRBV2,TRBJ2-3
CASSPTPGTGVGNEQYF,TRBV4-2,TRBJ2-7
CASRDRAYNEQFF,TRBV28,TRBJ2-1
CASSQEGEGVMNTEAFF,TRBV4-1,TRBJ1-1
CASSHRDGPETQYF,TRBV7-9,TRBJ2-5
CASSLARGGEYEQYF,TRBV7-9,TRBJ2-7
CASSLGQGYYGYTF,TRBV28,TRBJ1-2
CASSLLGREGWNEQFF,TRBV7-9,TRBJ2-1
CASSPSGLAGGYEQYF,TRBV4-2,TRBJ2-7
CSVEQGVEQFF,TRBV29-1,TRBJ2-1
CASSQVRGTGELFF,TRBV14,TRBJ2-2
CASSSLRQSSYEQYF,TRBV5-4,TRBJ2-7
CASSHYRQDFSTGYTF,TRBV7-9,TRBJ1-2
CASSETSGNNEQFF,TRBV7-9,TRBJ2-1
CASSSGSFLYEQYF,TRBV6-5,TRBJ2-7
CASSLQGGTRGYTF,TRBV5-1,TRBJ1-2
CASSPQGSGYTF,TRBV7-9,TRBJ1-2
CASSPLLTGPNSGNTIYF,TRBV7-6,TRBJ1-3